The subject of this entry is one TCR beta chain. Germline-derived CDR1 and CDR2 are SGHVS and FQNEAQ. The CDR3 spans 18 residues. The V gene lost 1 base and the J gene lost 0 bases, with 16 bases spanning the gap. TCRdb analysed the RT-PCR reads with MiXCR anew, one entry per CDR3 protein. The table has about 170,000 distinct CDR3 sequences, 12% seen once. This entry belongs to a study of response to subunit inactivated influenza vaccine. The same data also contributed to another study, on T cells expressing NK-cell markers. That paper notes: Beta-chain TCR cDNA was generated via 5'RACE template switching with UMIs. Eight donors were sequenced, seven testing HCMV-seropositive and one testing seronegative. One observes that, in several donors, these clonotypes were also the leading ones within the CD3+CD56-NKG2C+ fraction.

Sequencing was performed on CD8+ T cells sorted from PBMCs, taken 11 to 12 days after vaccination. This TCR came from a man aged 45-65 years who received an inactivated influenza vaccine. The genes are TRBV7-8 and TRBJ2-1, with D tentatively TRBD2 (6 bases). CDR3: CASSLGREAGPSYNEQFF. CDR3 DNA sequence: TGTGCCAGCAGCTTAGGCCGTGAAGCGGGTCCCTCCTACAATGAGCAGTTCTTC.